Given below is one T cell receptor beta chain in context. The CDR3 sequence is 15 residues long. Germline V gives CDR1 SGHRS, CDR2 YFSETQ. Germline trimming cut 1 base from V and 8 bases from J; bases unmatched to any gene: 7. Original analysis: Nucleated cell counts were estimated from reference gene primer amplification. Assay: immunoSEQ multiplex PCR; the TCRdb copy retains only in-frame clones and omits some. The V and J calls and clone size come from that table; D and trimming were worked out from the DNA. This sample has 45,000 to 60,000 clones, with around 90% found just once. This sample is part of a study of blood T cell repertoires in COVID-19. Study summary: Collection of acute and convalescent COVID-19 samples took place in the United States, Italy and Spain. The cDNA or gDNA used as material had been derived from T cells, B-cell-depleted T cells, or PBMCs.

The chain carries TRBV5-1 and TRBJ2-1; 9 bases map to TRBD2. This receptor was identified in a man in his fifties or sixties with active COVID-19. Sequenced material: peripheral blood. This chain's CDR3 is CASSLIVAGADEQFF. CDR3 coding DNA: TGCGCCAGCAGCTTGATTGTAGCGGGAGCCGATGAGCAGTTCTTC. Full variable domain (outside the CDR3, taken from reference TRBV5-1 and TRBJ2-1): KAGVTQTPRYLIKTRGQQVTLSCSPISGHRSVSWYQQTPGQGLQFLFEYFSETQRNKGNFPGRFSGRQFSNSRSEMNVSTLELGDSALYLCASSLIVAGADEQFFGPGTRLTVL.